The entry below gives a single T cell receptor (beta chain) sequence along with its context. The template was RNA from unsorted bulk tissue. A modified ARM-PCR protocol with three rounds of nested PCR amplified TCRbeta. TCRdb fed the multiplex PCR reads into MiXCR, producing one record per CDR3 protein. The profile shows approximately 65,000 distinct CDR3 sequences, about three fifths of them singletons. The data belong to a study of tumor and adjacent non-tumor tissue in lung cancer. CDR1 MNHNS and CDR2 SASEGT come from the germline V gene. Trimming removed 4 bases from V and 6 bases from J, with 19 bases in between. The CDR3 is made up of 16 amino acids.

This clonotype was obtained from a man aged 45-60 years with non-small cell lung cancer. This chain links TRBV6-1 with TRBJ2-4, with D possibly TRBD2 on 6 matching bases. What was sequenced was lung tumor tissue. The CDR3 DNA sequence: TGTGCCAGCAGTGCCAAACTAACGGGAGAAGGAAACATTCAGTACTTC. It encodes CASSAKLTGEGNIQYF.